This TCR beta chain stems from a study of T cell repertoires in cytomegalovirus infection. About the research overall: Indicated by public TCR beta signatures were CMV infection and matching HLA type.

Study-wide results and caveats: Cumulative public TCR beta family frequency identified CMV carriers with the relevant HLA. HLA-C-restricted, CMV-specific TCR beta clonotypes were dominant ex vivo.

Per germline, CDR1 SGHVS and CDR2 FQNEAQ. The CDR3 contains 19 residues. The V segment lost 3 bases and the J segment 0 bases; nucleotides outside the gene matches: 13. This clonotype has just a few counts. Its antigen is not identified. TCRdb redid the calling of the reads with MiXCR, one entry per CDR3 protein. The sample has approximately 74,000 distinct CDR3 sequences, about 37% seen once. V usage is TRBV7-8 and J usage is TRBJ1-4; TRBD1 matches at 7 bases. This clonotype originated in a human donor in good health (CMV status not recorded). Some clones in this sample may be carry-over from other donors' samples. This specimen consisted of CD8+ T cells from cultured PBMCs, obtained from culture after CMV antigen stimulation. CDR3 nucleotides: TGTGCCAGCAGCTTCTCTAGGGGGCCGGGACACGCAACTAATGAAAAACTGTTTTTT. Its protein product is CASSFSRGPGHATNEKLFF.